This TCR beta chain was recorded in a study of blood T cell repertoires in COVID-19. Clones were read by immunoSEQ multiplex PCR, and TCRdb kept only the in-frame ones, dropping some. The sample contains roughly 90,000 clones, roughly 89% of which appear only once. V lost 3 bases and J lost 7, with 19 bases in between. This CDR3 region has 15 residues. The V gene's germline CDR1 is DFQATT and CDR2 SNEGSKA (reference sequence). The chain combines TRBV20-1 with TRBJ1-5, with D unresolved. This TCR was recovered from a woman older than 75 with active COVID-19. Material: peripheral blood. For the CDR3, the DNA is TGCAGTGCTAGTATCTTGGGATCGGGAAGGCAGCCCCAGCATTTT. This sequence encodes CSASILGSGRQPQHF.